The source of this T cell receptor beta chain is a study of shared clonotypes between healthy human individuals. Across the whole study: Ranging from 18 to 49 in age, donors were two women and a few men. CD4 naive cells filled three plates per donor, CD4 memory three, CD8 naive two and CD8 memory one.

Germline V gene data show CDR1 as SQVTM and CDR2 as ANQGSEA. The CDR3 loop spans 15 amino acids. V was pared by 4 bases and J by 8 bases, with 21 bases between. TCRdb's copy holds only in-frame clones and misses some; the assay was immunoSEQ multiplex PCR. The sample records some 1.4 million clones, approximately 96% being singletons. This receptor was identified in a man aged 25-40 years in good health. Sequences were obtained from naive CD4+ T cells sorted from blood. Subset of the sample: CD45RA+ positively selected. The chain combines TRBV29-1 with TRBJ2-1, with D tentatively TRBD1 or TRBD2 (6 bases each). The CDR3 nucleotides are TGCAGCGTTGGGGGGGTACAGGGTGTTTCGGATGAGCAGTTCTTC. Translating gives CSVGGVQGVSDEQFF.